The 8 T cell receptor beta chains below come from one sample, sequenced in a study of blood T cell repertoires in COVID-19. Repertoires were generated with immunoSEQ multiplex PCR, while TCRdb's copy carries only in-frame clones and drops some. Among about 150,000 clones listed, about 80% were seen once. The source material was peripheral blood. These receptors all stem from a woman older than 75 with acute or convalescent COVID-19.

The chain combines TRBV15 with TRBJ1-6; D is ambiguous. V shed 2 bases and J shed 7 bases, with 9 bases lying between them. CDR3 length: 14 residues. Germline-derived CDR1 and CDR2 are LNHNV and YYDKDF (reference sequence). CDR3 sequence (DNA): TGTGCCACCAGCAGACCTGACTGGAATTCACCCCTCCACTTT. Encoded protein: CATSRPDWNSPLHF.

CDR3 nucleotide sequence: TGCAGCGGGTGGGGGCTTGAGACCCAGTACTTC. Its protein product is CSGWGLETQYF. This chain connects TRBV29-1 to TRBJ2-5; tentative D call: TRBD1 (6 bases). The CDR3 sequence is 11 residues long. Germline CDR1 and CDR2: SQVTM and ANQGSEA. Deletions cut 7 bases from V and 5 bases from J, with 11 bases between.

This clone appeared once. This chain joins TRBV9 and TRBJ1-2, with 7 bases aligning to TRBD1. Germline assignment: CDR1 SGDLS and CDR2 YYNGEE. The junction had 9 bases not matched to a gene; V was cut back by 2 bases and J by 8 bases. This CDR3 is built from 14 residues. The CDR3 DNA follows: TGTGCCAGCAGCGTGACAGGGCAAGAGTACGGCTACACCTTC. Protein sequence: CASSVTGQEYGYTF.

The rearrangement uses TRBV11-2 and TRBJ2-7; 11 bases map to TRBD2. The CDR3 loop spans 15 amino acids. The trim removed 3 bases at V and 4 bases at J, leaving 5 bases unmatched. CDR1 is SGHAT and CDR2 is FQNNGV in the germline V gene. The CDR3 nucleotides are TGTGCCAGCAGCTTTAGCGGGAGGGAAGGATACGAGCAGTACTTC. Its translation is CASSFSGREGYEQYF.

This rearrangement joins TRBV2 to TRBJ1-5; tentative D call: TRBD1 (6 bases). Trimming pared 5 bases from V and 1 base from J, leaving 12 bases between. This CDR3 region has 15 residues. CDR1 is SNHLY, CDR2 FYNNEI, per germline. This CDR3 reads CASSRDIRSNQPQHF. The CDR3 bases are TGTGCCAGCAGTAGGGACATCCGGAGCAATCAGCCCCAGCATTTT.

This sequence joins TRBV5-1 and TRBJ2-7; 8 bases align to TRBD1. Per germline, CDR1 SGHRS and CDR2 YFSETQ. The CDR3 is 14 amino acids. J was trimmed by 4 bases and V by 4 bases; bases with no gene match: 7. In nucleotides, the CDR3 is TGCGCCAGCAGCCGCGGGACAGGAGGATACGAGCAGTACTTC. It encodes CASSRGTGGYEQYF.

This clone has a single count. The CDR3 DNA reads as TGTGCCTGGAGTGTTCAGGAAGGCTACACCTTC. This translates into CAWSVQEGYTF. This chain links TRBV30 with TRBJ1-2; D gene ambiguous. Trimming cost V 0 bases and J 8 bases, with 7 bases left between them. CDR3 size: 11 residues. In germline, CDR1 is GTSNPN, CDR2 SVGIG (reference sequence).

The gene calls are TRBV19 and TRBJ2-5; D is possibly TRBD2 (6 bases). Trimming cost V 3 bases and J 1 base, with 12 bases left between them. CDR3 length: 15 amino acids. The germline V gene encodes CDR1 LNHDA and CDR2 SQIVND (reference sequence). The CDR3 reads CASSIASGPQETQYF. DNA for the CDR3: TGTGCCAGTAGTATCGCGAGCGGGCCCCAAGAGACCCAGTACTTC.